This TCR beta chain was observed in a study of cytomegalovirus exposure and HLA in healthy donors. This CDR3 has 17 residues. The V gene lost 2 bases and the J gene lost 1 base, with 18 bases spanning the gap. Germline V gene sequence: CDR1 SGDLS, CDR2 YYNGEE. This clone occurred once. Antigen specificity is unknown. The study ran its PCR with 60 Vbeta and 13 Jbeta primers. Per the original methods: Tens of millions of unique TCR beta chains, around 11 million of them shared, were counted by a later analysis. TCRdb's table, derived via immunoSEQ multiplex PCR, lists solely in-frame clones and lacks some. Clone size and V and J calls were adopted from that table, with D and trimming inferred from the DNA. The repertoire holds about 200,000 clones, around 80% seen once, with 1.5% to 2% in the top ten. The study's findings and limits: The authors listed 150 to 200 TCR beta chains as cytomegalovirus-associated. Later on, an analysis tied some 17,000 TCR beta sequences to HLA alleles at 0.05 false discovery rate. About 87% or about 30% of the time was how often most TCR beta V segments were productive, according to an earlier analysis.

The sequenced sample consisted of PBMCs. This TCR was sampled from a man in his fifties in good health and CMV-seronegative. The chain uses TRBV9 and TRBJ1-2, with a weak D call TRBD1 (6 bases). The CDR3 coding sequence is TGTGCCAGCAGCGTCGGACAGAGAGATAGTGGTAACTATGGCTACACCTTC. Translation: CASSVGQRDSGNYGYTF.